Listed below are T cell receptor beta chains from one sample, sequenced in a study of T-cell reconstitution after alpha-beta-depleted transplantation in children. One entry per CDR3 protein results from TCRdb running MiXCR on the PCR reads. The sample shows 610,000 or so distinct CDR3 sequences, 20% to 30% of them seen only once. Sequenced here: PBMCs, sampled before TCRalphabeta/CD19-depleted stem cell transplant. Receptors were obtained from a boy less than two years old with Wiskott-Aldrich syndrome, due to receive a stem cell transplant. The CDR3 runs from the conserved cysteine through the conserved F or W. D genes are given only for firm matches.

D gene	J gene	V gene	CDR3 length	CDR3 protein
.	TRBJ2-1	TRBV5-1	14	CASSLGSLFDEQFF
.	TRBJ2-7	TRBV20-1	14	CSARDSGTPYEQYF
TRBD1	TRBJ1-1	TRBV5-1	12	CASSDPGTVAFF
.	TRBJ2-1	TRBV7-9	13	CASGKAGDWEQFF
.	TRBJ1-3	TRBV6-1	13	CASSRTYGNTIYF
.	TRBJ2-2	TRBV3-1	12	CASSQVYGELFF
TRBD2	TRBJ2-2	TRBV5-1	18	CASSLEPPGLANTGELFF
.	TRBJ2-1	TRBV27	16	CASSLEGFSSENEQFF
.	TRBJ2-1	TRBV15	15	CATSSLWREYNEQFF
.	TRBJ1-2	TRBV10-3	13	CAISEGGDYGYTF
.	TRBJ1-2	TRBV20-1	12	CTSKGGGYGYTF
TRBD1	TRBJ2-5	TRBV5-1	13	CASSGQVGETQYF
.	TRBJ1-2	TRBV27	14	CASSFGRAVGGYTF
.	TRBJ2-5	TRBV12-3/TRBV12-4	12	CASSPRRRVQYF